This T cell receptor (beta chain) was documented in a study of T cell responses to AZD1222 COVID-19 vaccine. On the study more broadly: Researchers grouped second doses given at about 4 or about 12 weeks into one pool. Study results and limitations: Vaccine-associated CD4 TCRs spanned spike, dominant at 160-218 and 743-854. Breadth and depth of Spike-specific TCRs rose after two AZD1222 doses. Females outnumbered males among donors, who were mostly white British; clonal diversity was possibly underestimated.

About this clone: Antigen unknown.

Assay used: immunoSEQ multiplex PCR; TCRdb lists only in-frame clones, some missing. The data contain nearly 110,000 clones, 89% of them singletons. Germline CDR1 reads SGHVS; CDR2 reads FNYEAQ. This CDR3 is 14 amino acids long. The V and J ends lost 3 bases and 7 bases respectively, with 15 bases between them. This sample comprised peripheral blood, obtained on day 0 of AZD1222 vaccination. This TCR was sampled from an adult in good health. The chain carries TRBV7-6 and TRBJ1-2; unclear D gene. The CDR3 protein is CASSFAGGAGGYTF. CDR3 nucleotide sequence: TGTGCCAGCAGCTTTGCCGGAGGCGCCGGTGGCTACACCTTC.